This T cell receptor beta chain was found in a study of T-cell reconstitution after alpha-beta-depleted transplantation in children (dated by TCRdb to about 2016). Context from the whole study: The study quantitatively tracked T-cell immune reconstitution after TCRalphabeta/CD19-depleted allogeneic hematopoietic cell transplantation in children using TCR repertoire profiling.

The library was prepared using PCR. The sample was run on an Illumina HiSeq 2500. TCR libraries were prepared with molecular barcoding, using unique molecular identifiers to normalize TCRbeta repertoire quantification. TCRdb trimmed the raw reads at Q25, called clones with MiXCR and kept productive beta chains. All rows with the same CDR3 protein become a single entry with the most common DNA and genes. In all, the sample holds just under 550,000 distinct CDR3 sequences, and about 18% of those were seen once. Over 3% of the sample goes to the ten largest clones. This clonotype appeared many times. What antigen it recognizes has not been identified. The record has no base qualities; no much larger clone is one base away. V drops 0 bases and J drops 2 bases, leaving 5 bases in between. Its CDR3 holds 13 amino acids, cysteine through phenylalanine. CDR3 DNA only is kept here, 39 bases in frame from base 1. The germline V gene supplies CDR1 SGDLS and CDR2 YYNGEE.

Sequencing was performed on PBMCs from the stem cell graft donor, taken from the stem cell graft. The rearrangement combines TRBV9 with TRBJ2-5; the D gene cannot be resolved reliably. This clonotype originated in a human donor who donated a stem cell graft to a child with acute lymphoblastic leukemia. The DNA reads as follows: TGTGCCAGCAGCGTAGGGTTTCAAGAGACCCAGTACTTC. Translated, it gives CASSVGFQETQYF.